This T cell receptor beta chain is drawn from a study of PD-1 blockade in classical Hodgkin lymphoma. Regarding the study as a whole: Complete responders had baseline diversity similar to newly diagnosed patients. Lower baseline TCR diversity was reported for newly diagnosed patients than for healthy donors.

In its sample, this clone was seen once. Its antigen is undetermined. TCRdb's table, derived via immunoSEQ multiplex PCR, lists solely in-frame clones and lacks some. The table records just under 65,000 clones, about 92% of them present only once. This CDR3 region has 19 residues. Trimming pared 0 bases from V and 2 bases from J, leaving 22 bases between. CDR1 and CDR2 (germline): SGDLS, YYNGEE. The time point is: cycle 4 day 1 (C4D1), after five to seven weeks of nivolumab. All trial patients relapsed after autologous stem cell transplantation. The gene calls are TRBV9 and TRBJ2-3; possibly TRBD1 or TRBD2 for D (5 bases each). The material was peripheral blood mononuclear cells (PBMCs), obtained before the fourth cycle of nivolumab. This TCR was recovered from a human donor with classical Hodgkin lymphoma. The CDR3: CASSVEGGDHPPYTDTQYF. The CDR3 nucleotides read TGTGCCAGCAGCGTAGAAGGTGGGGACCACCCTCCCTACACAGATACGCAGTATTTT.